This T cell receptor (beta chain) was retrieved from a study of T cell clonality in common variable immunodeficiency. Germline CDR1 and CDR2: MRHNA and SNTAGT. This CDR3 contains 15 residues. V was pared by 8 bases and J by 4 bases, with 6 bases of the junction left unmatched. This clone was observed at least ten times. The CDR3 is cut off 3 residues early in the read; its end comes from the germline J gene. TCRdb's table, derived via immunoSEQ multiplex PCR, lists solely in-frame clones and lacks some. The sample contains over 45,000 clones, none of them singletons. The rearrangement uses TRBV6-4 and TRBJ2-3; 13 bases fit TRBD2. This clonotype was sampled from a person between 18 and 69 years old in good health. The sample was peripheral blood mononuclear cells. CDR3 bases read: TGTGCCAGCTCCACTAGCGGGGGGGCCTCAGATACG. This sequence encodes CASSTSGGASDT. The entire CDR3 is CASSTSGGASDTQYF.